This T cell receptor beta chain stems from a study of regulatory T cells in long-lasting Graves disease. Study-wide results and limits: Patients with persistent disease showed a bias toward TRBV28, TRBJ1-2 and TRBJ2-5.

The junction had 7 bases not matched to a gene; V was cut back by 5 bases and J by 6 bases. The length of the CDR3 is 15 residues. This clonotype came up many times. Its antigen remains unidentified. Described time point: newly diagnosed GD, antithyroid drugs for less than 3 months. The authors made the TCR library using RNA they extracted from PBMCs. Construction of TCR beta libraries relied on iRepertoire HTBI primers and on Arm-PCR targeting CDR3 regions. TCRdb itself ran the multiplex PCR reads through MiXCR, one entry per CDR3 protein. Among about 200,000 distinct CDR3 sequences listed, around 18% were seen once.

The gene calls are TRBV12-3 or TRBV12-4 and TRBJ1-6, with TRBD1 matching over 7 bases. This specimen was peripheral blood mononuclear cells (PBMCs), taken at new diagnosis, from a patient treated with antithyroid drugs. This receptor was taken from a female donor with Graves disease. CDR3 region: CASSGRGTANSPLHF. CDR3 coding DNA: TGTGCCAGCAGTGGTAGAGGGACAGCTAATTCACCCCTCCACTTT.